Below are 3 T cell receptor beta chains sequenced from a single sample in a study of T-cell memory formation after mild COVID-19. In TCRdb, the 5' RACE reads were re-called with MiXCR into one record per CDR3 protein. The table lists approximately 300,000 distinct CDR3 sequences, around a sixth of them singletons, with 20% to 25% in the top ten. Material: PBMCs or a T cell subset sorted from them (not recorded which). Receptor source: a man aged 18 to 30 who had mild COVID-19 (a few samples of this study predate the infection). Cell type and time point are not known.

The rearrangement uses TRBV27 and TRBJ2-3, with unresolved D. This CDR3 contains 16 residues. The germline gives CDR1 MNHEY, CDR2 SMNVEV (reference sequence). Trimming took off 4 bases at V and 4 bases at J, with 18 bases between the two ends. The CDR3 DNA is TGTGCCAGCAGTTCGCAGATCAGACACAGCGCAGATACGCAGTATTTT. It yields the protein CASSSQIRHSADTQYF.

This clonotype was seen more than once but under ten times. The genes are TRBV9 and TRBJ1-2; weak D call: TRBD1 (6 bases). The V and J ends lost 4 bases and 6 bases respectively, with 22 bases between them. Germline CDR1 reads SGDLS; CDR2 reads YYNGEE. There are 16 residues in the CDR3. CDR3 bases: TGTGCCAGCAGCCAAAGGACAGAGGGGTGGAATAATGGCTACACCTTC. This encodes CASSQRTEGWNNGYTF.

This clonotype was seen a handful of times. The V call is TRBV5-1, the J call TRBJ2-1; D possibly corresponds to TRBD2 (5 bases). The CDR3 is made up of 14 amino acids. CDR1 is SGHRS, CDR2 YFSETQ, per germline. Trimming stripped 6 bases from V and 10 bases from J, with 20 bases between. In DNA form, the CDR3 reads TGCGCCAGCAATTGGGGAGCAGGTCAAAGGGAGCAGTTCTTC. It codes for CASNWGAGQREQFF. Full variable domain (missing parts from reference TRBV5-1 and TRBJ2-1): KAGVTQTPRYLIKTRGQQVTLSCSPISGHRSVSWYQQTPGQGLQFLFEYFSETQRNKGNFPGRFSGRQFSNSRSEMNVSTLELGDSALYLCASNWGAGQREQFFGPGTRLTVL.